These T cell receptor beta chains were read from a single sample in a study of PD-L1 blockade in urothelial cancer. Using immunoSEQ multiplex PCR, the repertoire was profiled, and TCRdb retains in-frame clones only, with some absent. The table includes tens of thousands of clones, approximately 72% detected once. The material was PBMCs, obtained around atezolizumab (anti-PD-L1) treatment. Receptors were obtained from a man in his 70s with urothelial cancer. Both conserved end residues are part of each CDR3. Fields, in order: J gene, D gene, V gene, CDR3 protein, CDR3 DNA. The D gene is left open where the match is weak.

J: TRBJ2-3; D: .; V: TRBV5-4; CDR3: CASSLLGGGGTDTQYF; DNA: TGTGCCAGCAGCTTGCTAGGCGGGGGCGGCACAGATACGCAGTATTTT
J: TRBJ2-3; D: .; V: TRBV19; CDR3: CASSMRASTDTQYF; DNA: TGTGCCAGTAGTATGCGGGCCAGCACAGATACGCAGTATTTT
J: TRBJ1-4; D: .; V: TRBV5-5; CDR3: CASSRQFGTNEKLFF; DNA: TGTGCCAGCAGTCGACAGTTTGGAACTAATGAAAAACTGTTTTTT
J: TRBJ1-1; D: TRBD1; V: TRBV11-3; CDR3: CASSPGQGAGTEAFF; DNA: TGTGCCAGCAGCCCCGGACAGGGGGCGGGCACTGAAGCTTTCTTT
J: TRBJ2-5; D: TRBD1; V: TRBV7-2; CDR3: CASSSYQQGATQYF; DNA: TGTGCCAGCAGCTCATATCAACAGGGGGCAACCCAGTACTTC
J: TRBJ1-4; D: .; V: TRBV27; CDR3: CASSLRLGLGGEKLFF; DNA: TGTGCCAGCAGCCTCCGCTTGGGACTGGGTGGTGAAAAACTGTTTTTT
J: TRBJ2-7; D: TRBD2; V: TRBV18; CDR3: CASSLSSGREYEQYF; DNA: TGTGCCAGCTCACTCTCTAGCGGGAGGGAGTACGAGCAGTACTTC
J: TRBJ1-2; D: TRBD1; V: TRBV4-2; CDR3: CASSPIPDRGRDGYTF; DNA: TGTGCCAGCAGCCCTATCCCCGACAGGGGGCGGGATGGCTACACCTTC
J: TRBJ2-1; D: TRBD2; V: TRBV5-8; CDR3: CASSLGTSGAYEQFF; DNA: TGTGCCAGCAGCCTCGGGACTAGCGGGGCCTATGAGCAGTTCTTC
J: TRBJ1-1; D: .; V: TRBV19; CDR3: CASKRGLDTEAFF; DNA: TGTGCCAGTAAGCGGGGACTAGACACTGAAGCTTTCTTT